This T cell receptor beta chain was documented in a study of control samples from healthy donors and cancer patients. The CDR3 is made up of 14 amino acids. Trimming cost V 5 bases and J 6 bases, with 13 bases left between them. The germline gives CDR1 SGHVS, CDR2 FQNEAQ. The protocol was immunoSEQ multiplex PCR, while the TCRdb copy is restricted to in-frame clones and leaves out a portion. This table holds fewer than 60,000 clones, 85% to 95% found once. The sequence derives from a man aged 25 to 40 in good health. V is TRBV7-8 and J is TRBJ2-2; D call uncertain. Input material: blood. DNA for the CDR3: TGTGCCAGCAGCCCAATGCGTGGGTCCGGGGAGCTGTTTTTT. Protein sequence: CASSPMRGSGELFF.